The clone carrying this T cell receptor beta chain was counted between two and nine times. The sample is drawn from a study of identical twins. Germline assignment: CDR1 ENHRY and CDR2 SYGVKD. The length of the CDR3 is 13 residues. Trimming cost V 9 bases and J 1 base; bases outside gene matches: 5. TCRdb called the 5' RACE reads again in MiXCR, with one record for every CDR3 protein. The repertoire has a few hundred thousand distinct CDR3 sequences, roughly 10% of them found once; the top ten carry around 7.1%. These data were also filed under a second study, of yellow fever vaccine responses in identical twins.

The chain joins TRBV10-3 to TRBJ2-5; TRBD1 matches 7 bases. This clonotype was obtained from a young woman in good health. Sequencing used CD8+ T cells sorted from blood. DNA of the CDR3: TGTGCCATGCAACAGGGGCCCCAAGAGACCCAGTACTTC. Translated, it gives CAMQQGPQETQYF.